The source of this T cell receptor (beta chain) is a study of T cell responses to AZD1222 COVID-19 vaccine. The germline gives CDR1 MNHEY, CDR2 SVGEGT. CDR3 size: 12 residues. Trimming removed 3 bases at V and 5 bases at J, with 6 bases between. The table came from immunoSEQ multiplex PCR; TCRdb's copy has only in-frame clones and leaves some out. This table holds tens of thousands of clones, around 82% found once. Notes on this clone: Its target is not known. Other DNA sequences in the same sample also yield this CDR3.

Overall study findings and caveats: Sampling captured repertoires only after the peak T cell response.

The V gene is TRBV6-2 or TRBV6-3, the J gene TRBJ2-3; D remains unclear. The TCR sequence derives from an adult who received the AZD1222 COVID-19 vaccine. The specimen comprised peripheral blood, sampled 28 days after the second AZD1222 dose. The CDR3 coding sequence is TGTGCCAGCAGTTATTTCAGAGATACGCAGTATTTT. Amino acids: CASSYFRDTQYF.